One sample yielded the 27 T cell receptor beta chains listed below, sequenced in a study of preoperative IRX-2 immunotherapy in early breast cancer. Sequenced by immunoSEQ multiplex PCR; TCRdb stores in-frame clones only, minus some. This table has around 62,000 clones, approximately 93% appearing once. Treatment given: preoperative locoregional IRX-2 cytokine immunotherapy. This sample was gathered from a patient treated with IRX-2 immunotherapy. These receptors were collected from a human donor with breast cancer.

The CDR3 DNA follows: TGTGCCAGCTCTCAAAACGGGGCCGGGATGAACACTGAAGCTTTCTTT. This codes for CASSQNGAGMNTEAFF. The genes are TRBV18 and TRBJ1-1; tentative D call: TRBD1 (5 bases). Germline values: CDR1 KGHSH, CDR2 LQKENI. V dropped 6 bases and J dropped 0 bases, with 17 bases sitting between them. The CDR3 consists of 16 residues.

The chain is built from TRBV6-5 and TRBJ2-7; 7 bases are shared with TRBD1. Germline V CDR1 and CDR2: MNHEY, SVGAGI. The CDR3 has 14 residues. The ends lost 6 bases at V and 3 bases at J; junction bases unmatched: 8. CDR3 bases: TGTGCCAGCAGCCGACAGGGCCATCGCTACGAGCAGTACTTC. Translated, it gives CASSRQGHRYEQYF.

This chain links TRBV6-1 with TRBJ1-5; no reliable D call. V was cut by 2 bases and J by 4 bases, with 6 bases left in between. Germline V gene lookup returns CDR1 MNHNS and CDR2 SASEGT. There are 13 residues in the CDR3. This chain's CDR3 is CASSESVNQPQHF. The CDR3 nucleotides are TGTGCCAGCAGTGAAAGTGTGAATCAGCCCCAGCATTTT.

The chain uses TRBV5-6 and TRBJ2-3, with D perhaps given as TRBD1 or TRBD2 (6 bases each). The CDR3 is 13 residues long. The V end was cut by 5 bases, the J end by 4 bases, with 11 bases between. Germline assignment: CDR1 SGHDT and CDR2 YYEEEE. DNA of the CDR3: TGTGCCAGCAGGAAAGGGGGGTCAGATACGCAGTATTTT. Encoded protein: CASRKGGSDTQYF.

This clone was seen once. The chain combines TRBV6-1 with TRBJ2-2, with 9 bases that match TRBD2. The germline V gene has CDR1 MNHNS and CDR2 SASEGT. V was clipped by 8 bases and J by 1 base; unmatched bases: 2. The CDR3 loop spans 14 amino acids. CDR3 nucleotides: TGTGCCAGCTCGACTAGCGGGAACACCGGGGAGCTGTTTTTT. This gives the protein CASSTSGNTGELFF.

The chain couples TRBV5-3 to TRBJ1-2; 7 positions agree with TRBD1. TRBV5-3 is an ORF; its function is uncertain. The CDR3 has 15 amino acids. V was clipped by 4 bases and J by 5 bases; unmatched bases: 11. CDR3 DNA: TGTGCCAGAAGCAGGTATTTCCAGGGGGGATATGGCTACACCTTC. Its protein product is CARSRYFQGGYGYTF.

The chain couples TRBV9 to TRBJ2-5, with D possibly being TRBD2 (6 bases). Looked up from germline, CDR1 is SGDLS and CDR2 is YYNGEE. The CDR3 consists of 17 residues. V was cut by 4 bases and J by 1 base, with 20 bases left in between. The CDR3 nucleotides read TGTGCCAGCAGCCCGTTGAACCCGGAAGCGGGCCAAGAGACCCAGTACTTC. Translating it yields CASSPLNPEAGQETQYF.

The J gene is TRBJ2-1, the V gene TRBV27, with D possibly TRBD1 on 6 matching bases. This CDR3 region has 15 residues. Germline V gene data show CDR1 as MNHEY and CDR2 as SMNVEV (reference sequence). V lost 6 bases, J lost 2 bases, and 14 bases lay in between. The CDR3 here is CASSLRDITYNEQFF. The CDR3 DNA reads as TGTGCCAGCAGCCTCCGGGACATAACCTACAATGAGCAGTTCTTC.

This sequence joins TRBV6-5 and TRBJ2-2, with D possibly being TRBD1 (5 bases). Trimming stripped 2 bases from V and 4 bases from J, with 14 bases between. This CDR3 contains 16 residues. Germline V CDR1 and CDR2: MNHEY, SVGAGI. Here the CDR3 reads CASSYGPRAVTGELFF. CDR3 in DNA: TGTGCCAGCAGTTACGGGCCCAGGGCGGTCACCGGGGAGCTGTTTTTT.

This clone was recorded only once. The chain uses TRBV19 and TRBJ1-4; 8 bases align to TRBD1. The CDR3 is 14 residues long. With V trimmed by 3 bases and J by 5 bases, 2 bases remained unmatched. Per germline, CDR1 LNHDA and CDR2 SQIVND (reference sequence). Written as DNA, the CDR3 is TGTGCCAGTAGTATGACAGGGGTAAATGAAAAACTGTTTTTT. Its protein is CASSMTGVNEKLFF.

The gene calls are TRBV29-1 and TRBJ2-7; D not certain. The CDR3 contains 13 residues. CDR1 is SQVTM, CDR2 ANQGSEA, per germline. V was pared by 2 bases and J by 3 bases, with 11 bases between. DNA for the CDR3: TGCAGCGTTGAAACCGGCGCCAACTACGAGCAGTACTTC. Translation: CSVETGANYEQYF.

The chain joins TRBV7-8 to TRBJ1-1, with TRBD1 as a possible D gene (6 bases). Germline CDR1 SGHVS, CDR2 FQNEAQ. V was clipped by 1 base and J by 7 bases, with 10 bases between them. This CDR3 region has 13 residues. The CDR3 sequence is CASSLVQGVEAFF. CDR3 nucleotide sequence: TGTGCCAGCAGCTTAGTACAGGGCGTTGAAGCTTTCTTT.

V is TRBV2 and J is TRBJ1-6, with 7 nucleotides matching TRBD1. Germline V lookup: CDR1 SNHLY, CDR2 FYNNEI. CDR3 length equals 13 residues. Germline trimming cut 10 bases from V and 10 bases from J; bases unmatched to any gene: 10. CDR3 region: CATIDRERSPLHF. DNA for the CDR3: TGTGCCACCATAGACAGGGAGAGATCACCCCTCCACTTT. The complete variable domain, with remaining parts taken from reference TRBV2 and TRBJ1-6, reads EPEVTQTPSHQVTQMGQEVILRCVPISNHLYFYWYRQILGQKVEFLVSFYNNEISEKSEIFDDQFSVERPDGSNFTLKIRSTKLEDSAMYFCATIDRERSPLHFGNGTRLTVT.

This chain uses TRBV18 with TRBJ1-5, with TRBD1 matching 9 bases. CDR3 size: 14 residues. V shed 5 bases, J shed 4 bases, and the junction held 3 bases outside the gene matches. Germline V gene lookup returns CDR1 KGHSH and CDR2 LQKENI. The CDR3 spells CASSKTGGNQPQHF. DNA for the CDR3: TGTGCCAGCTCAAAGACAGGGGGTAATCAGCCCCAGCATTTT. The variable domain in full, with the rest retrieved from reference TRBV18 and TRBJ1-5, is NAGVMQNPRHLVRRRGQEARLRCSPMKGHSHVYWYRQLPEEGLKFMVYLQKENIIDESGMPKERFSAEFPKEGPSILRIQQVVRGDSAAYFCASSKTGGNQPQHFGDGTRLSIL.

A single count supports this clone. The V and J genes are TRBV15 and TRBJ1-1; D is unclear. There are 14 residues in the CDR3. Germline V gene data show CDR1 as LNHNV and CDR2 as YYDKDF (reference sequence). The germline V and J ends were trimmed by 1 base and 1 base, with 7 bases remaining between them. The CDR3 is CATSRVGSNTEAFF. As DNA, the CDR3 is TGTGCCACCAGCAGAGTCGGGTCGAACACTGAAGCTTTCTTT.

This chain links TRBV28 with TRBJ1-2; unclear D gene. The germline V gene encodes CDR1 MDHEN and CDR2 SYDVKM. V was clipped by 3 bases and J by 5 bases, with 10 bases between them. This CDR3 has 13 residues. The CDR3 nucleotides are TGTGCCAGCAGTTTCGCCGGCCGGTATGGCTACACCTTC. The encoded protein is CASSFAGRYGYTF.

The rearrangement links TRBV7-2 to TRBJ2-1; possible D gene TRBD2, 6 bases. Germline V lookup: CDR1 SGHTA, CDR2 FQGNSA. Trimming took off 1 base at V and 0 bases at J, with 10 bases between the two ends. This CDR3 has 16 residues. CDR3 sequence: CASSLGRGTSYNEQFF. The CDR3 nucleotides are TGTGCCAGCAGCTTAGGCCGCGGGACCTCCTACAATGAGCAGTTCTTC.

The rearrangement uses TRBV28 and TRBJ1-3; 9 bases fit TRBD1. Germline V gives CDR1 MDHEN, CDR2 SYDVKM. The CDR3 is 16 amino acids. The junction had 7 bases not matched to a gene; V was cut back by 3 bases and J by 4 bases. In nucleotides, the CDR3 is TGTGCCAGCAGTTTGGCCGGGACAGGGAACGGAAACACCATATATTTT. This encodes CASSLAGTGNGNTIYF.

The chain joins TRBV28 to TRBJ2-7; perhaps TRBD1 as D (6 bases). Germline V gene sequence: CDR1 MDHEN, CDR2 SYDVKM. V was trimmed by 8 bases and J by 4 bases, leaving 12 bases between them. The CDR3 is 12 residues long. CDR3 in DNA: TGTGCCAGCGCTTGGGGGCGGTACGAGCAGTACTTC. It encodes CASAWGRYEQYF.

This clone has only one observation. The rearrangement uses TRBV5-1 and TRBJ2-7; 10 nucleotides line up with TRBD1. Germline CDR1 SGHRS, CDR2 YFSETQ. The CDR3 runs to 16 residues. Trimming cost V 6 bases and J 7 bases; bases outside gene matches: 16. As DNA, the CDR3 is TGCGCCAGCACCCTCAGGCCGGACAGGGGGGAGGAAGAGCAGTACTTC. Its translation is CASTLRPDRGEEEQYF. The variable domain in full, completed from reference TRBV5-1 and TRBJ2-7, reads KAGVTQTPRYLIKTRGQQVTLSCSPISGHRSVSWYQQTPGQGLQFLFEYFSETQRNKGNFPGRFSGRQFSNSRSEMNVSTLELGDSALYLCASTLRPDRGEEEQYFGPGTRLTVT.

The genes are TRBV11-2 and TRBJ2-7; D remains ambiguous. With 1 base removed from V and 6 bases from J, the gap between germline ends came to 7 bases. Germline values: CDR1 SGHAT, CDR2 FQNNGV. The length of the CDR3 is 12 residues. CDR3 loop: CASSLARSEQYF. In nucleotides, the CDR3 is TGTGCCAGCAGCTTAGCGAGGTCCGAGCAGTACTTC.

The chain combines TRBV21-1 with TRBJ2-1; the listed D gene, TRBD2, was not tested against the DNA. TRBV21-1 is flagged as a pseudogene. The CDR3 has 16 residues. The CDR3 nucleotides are TGTGCCAGCAGCAAAGATGAGCGGGAGGGCTACAATGAGCAGTTCTTC. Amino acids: CASSKDEREGYNEQFF.

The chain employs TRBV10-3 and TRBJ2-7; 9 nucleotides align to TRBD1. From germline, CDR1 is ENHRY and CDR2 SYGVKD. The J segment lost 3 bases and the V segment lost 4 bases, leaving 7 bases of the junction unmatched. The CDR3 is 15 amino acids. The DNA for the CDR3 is TGTGCCATCAGTGTTAGTGGGACAGGGTTCTACGAGCAGTACTTC. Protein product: CAISVSGTGFYEQYF.

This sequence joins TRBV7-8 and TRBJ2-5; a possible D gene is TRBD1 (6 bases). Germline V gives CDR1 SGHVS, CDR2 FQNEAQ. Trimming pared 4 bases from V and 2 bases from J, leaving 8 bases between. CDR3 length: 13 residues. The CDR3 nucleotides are TGTGCCAGCAGCTCTGGACAGCAAGAGACCCAGTACTTC. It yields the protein CASSSGQQETQYF.

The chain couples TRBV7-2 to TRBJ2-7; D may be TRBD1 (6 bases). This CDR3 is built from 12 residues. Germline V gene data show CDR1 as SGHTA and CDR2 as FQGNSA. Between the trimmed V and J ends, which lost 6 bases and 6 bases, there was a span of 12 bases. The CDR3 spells CASSSTGFEQYF. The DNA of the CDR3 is TGTGCCAGCAGTTCTACAGGGTTCGAGCAGTACTTC. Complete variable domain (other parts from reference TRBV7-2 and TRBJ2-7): GAGVSQSPSNKVTEKGKDVELRCDPISGHTALYWYRQSLGQGLEFLIYFQGNSAPDKSGLPSDRFSAERTGGSVSTLTIQRTQQEDSAVYLCASSSTGFEQYFGPGTRLTVT.

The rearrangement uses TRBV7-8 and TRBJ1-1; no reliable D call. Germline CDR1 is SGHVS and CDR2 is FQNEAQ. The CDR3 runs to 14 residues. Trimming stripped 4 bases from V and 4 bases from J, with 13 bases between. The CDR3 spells CASSSGELGTEAFF. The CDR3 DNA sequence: TGTGCCAGCAGCTCCGGGGAGTTGGGCACTGAAGCTTTCTTT.

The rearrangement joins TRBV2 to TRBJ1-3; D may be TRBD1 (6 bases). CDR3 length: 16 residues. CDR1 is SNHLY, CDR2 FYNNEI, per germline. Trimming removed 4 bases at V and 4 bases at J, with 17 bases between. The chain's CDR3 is CASSAMGAYSGNTIYF. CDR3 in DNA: TGTGCCAGCAGTGCAATGGGGGCTTACTCCGGAAACACCATATATTTT.